These 14 T cell receptor beta chains were all obtained from the same sample, sequenced in a study of cytomegalovirus exposure and HLA in healthy donors. The PCR ran on 60 Vbeta and 13 Jbeta primers. Data came from immunoSEQ multiplex PCR; TCRdb stores just in-frame clones and leaves some out. Here the sample spans 150,000 to 200,000 clones, roughly four fifths being singletons. What was sequenced was PBMCs. The receptors were gathered from a man between 18 and 29 years old in good health and CMV-seronegative.

Points on this clone: This CDR3 is also generated by other DNA sequences in the sample. The V gene is TRBV25-1, the J gene TRBJ2-5; TRBD1 might be the D (5 bases). With 3 bases removed from V and 4 bases from J, the gap between germline ends came to 9 bases. CDR3 length: 13 amino acids. Germline V lookup: CDR1 MGHDK, CDR2 SYGVNS. CDR3 coding DNA: TGTGCCAGCAGTGACAGGGTCGTAGAGACCCAGTACTTC. Translating it yields CASSDRVVETQYF. The full variable domain, completed using reference TRBV25-1 and TRBJ2-5, is EADIYQTPRYLVIGTGKKITLECSQTMGHDKMYWYQQDPGMELHLIHYSYGVNSTEKGDLSSESTVSRIRTEHFPLTLESARPSHTSQYLCASSDRVVETQYFGPGTRLLVL.

About this clone: Germline is not matched at one junction end, which may reflect a read error. The V call is TRBV27, the J call TRBJ2-3; 9 bases map to TRBD2. There are 14 residues in the CDR3. Germline V gene data show CDR1 as MNHEY and CDR2 as SMNVEV (reference sequence). The CDR3 region is CASSFGTSTYTQYF. The DNA of the CDR3 is TGTGCCAGCAGTTTCGGGACTAGCACATATACGCAGTATTTT.

With respect to this clone: Sequence at one end of the junction differs from germline and may be a read error. The J gene is TRBJ1-1, the V gene TRBV7-7, with D perhaps TRBD1 (5 bases). The CDR3 extends over 13 amino acids. CDR1 and CDR2 (germline): SSHAT, FNYEAQ (reference sequence). The chain's CDR3 is CASSLEPEGKAFF. In DNA form, the CDR3 reads TGTGCTAGCAGCTTAGAGCCGGAGGGGAAAGCTTTCTTT.

The chain uses TRBV5-5 and TRBJ2-2, with D uncertain. Per the germline V gene, CDR1 is SGHKS and CDR2 is YYEKEE (reference sequence). V lost 3 bases to trimming and J lost 8 bases, with 11 bases between them. CDR3 size: 13 residues. The CDR3 reads CASSSHYGGELFF. As DNA, the CDR3 is TGTGCCAGCAGCTCCCACTACGGAGGGGAGCTGTTTTTT. Together with reference TRBV5-5 and TRBJ2-2, the CDR3 gives the full variable domain: DAGVTQSPTHLIKTRGQQVTLRCSPISGHKSVSWYQQVLGQGPQFIFQYYEKEERGRGNFPDRFSARQFPNYSSELNVNALLLGDSALYLCASSSHYGGELFFGEGSRLTVL.

This clone has just a few counts. The genes are TRBV7-9 and TRBJ1-2; 8 bases match TRBD1. The CDR3 spans 14 residues. Germline CDR1 SEHNR, CDR2 FQNEAQ (reference sequence). V gave up 1 base and J gave up 4 bases; unmatched junction bases: 2. CDR3 loop: CASSLGQGLYGYTF. The CDR3 DNA follows: TGTGCCAGCAGCTTAGGACAGGGGCTCTATGGCTACACCTTC.

This clone has just one count. This sequence joins TRBV5-4 and TRBJ2-5, with 12 bases aligning to TRBD2. This CDR3 contains 16 residues. In germline, CDR1 is SGHNT, CDR2 YYREEE (reference sequence). Trimming took 5 bases from V and 7 from J; bases not matched to a gene: 12. In DNA, the CDR3 is TGTGCCAGCAGTAGTGGACTAGCGGGAAGGCACGGGACCCAGTACTTC. This gives the protein CASSSGLAGRHGTQYF.

CDR3 residues: CASPKTQYF. CDR3 nucleotide sequence: TGTGCCAGCCCCAAGACCCAGTACTTC. The V gene is TRBV21-1, the J gene TRBJ2-5; the D call of TRBD1 is as the table states it, not checked on the DNA. TRBV21-1 is annotated as a pseudogene. The CDR3 is made up of 9 amino acids.

The gene calls are TRBV7-9 and TRBJ2-5; D uncertain. This CDR3 comprises 14 residues. Germline V gene sequence: CDR1 SEHNR, CDR2 FQNEAQ (reference sequence). V lost 1 base and J 0 bases, leaving 6 bases between the germline ends. CDR3 sequence reads: CASSLGQDQETQYF. CDR3 DNA sequence: TGTGCCAGCAGCTTAGGGCAGGACCAAGAGACCCAGTACTTC.

The V and J genes are TRBV27 and TRBJ1-2, with TRBD1 matching over 7 bases. The CDR3 totals 13 residues. Germline values: CDR1 MNHEY, CDR2 SMNVEV (reference sequence). The trim removed 5 bases at V and 7 bases at J, leaving 7 bases unmatched. In nucleotides, the CDR3 is TGTGCCAGCAGTCCCCGACAGGGTCGTGGCTACACCTTC. It codes for CASSPRQGRGYTF.

The V gene is TRBV7-2, the J gene TRBJ2-5; 11 nucleotides agree with TRBD2. Germline CDR1 reads SGHTA; CDR2 reads FQGNSA. Trimming cost V 2 bases and J 2 bases; bases outside gene matches: 4. The CDR3 is 16 residues long. The CDR3, as DNA: TGTGCCAGCAGCTTAACTAGCGGGGGCCCTCAAGAGACCCAGTACTTC. Translating gives CASSLTSGGPQETQYF.

The count of this clone is one. This chain joins TRBV7-2 and TRBJ2-3; 11 bases match TRBD2. This CDR3 has 16 residues. Germline assignment: CDR1 SGHTA and CDR2 FQGNSA. The V segment lost 3 bases and the J segment 2 bases; nucleotides outside the gene matches: 4. CDR3 region: CASSFGSGGATDTQYF. The CDR3 coding sequence is TGTGCCAGCAGCTTCGGTAGCGGGGGGGCCACAGATACGCAGTATTTT.

As regards this clone: Mismatch with germline at one junction end may stem from a read error. This chain uses TRBV7-9 with TRBJ2-1, with 8 bases identical to TRBD2. The germline gives CDR1 SEHNR, CDR2 FQNEAQ (reference sequence). This CDR3 is built from 16 residues. This chain's CDR3 is CSSSLTSGLNYNEQFF. In nucleotides, the CDR3 is TGTTCCAGCAGCTTAACTAGCGGTCTCAACTACAATGAGCAGTTCTTC.

The chain carries TRBV2 and TRBJ2-1; 7 nucleotides line up with TRBD2. V shed 6 bases and J 4 bases; nucleotides not matched to a gene: 12. The CDR3 length is 16 residues. Per the germline V gene, CDR1 is SNHLY and CDR2 is FYNNEI. The CDR3 loop reads CASRAGASGPYNEQFF. CDR3 sequence (DNA): TGTGCCAGCAGGGCCGGGGCTAGCGGACCGTACAATGAGCAGTTCTTC.

The chain couples TRBV5-6 to TRBJ1-6, with 8 bases that match TRBD1. V gave up 3 bases and J gave up 7 bases; unmatched junction bases: 12. Germline loops: CDR1 SGHDT, CDR2 YYEEEE. The CDR3 length is 17 residues. This CDR3 reads CASSSLDRATSNSPLHF. In nucleotides, the CDR3 is TGTGCCAGCAGCTCCCTGGACAGGGCTACATCGAATTCACCCCTCCACTTT.